This T cell receptor beta chain emerged from a study of regulatory T cells in long-lasting Graves disease. This clonotype was counted a few times. Its target is unknown. Study outcomes and limitations: New patients shared roughly 980 public clonotypes, fewer than the roughly 2,500 shared by persistent patients.

The time point was: newly diagnosed GD, antithyroid drugs for less than 3 months. PBMCs provided the RNA from which the TCR library was made. The CDR3 is 15 amino acids. Germline-derived CDR1 and CDR2 are LNHDA and SQIVND (reference sequence). Trimming removed 6 bases from V and 7 bases from J, with 18 bases in between. Both iRepertoire HTBI primers and Arm-PCR of CDR3 regions were used to build the TCR beta libraries. TCRdb fed the multiplex PCR reads into MiXCR, producing one record per CDR3 protein. The sample has 550,000 or so distinct CDR3 sequences; around 11% are singletons. The sample was also linked to a second study, of T cells in Graves' hyperthyroidism and ophthalmopathy. That publication notes: The hyperthyroidism was newly diagnosed and had lasted under 2 months; the patients were aged 18 to 65.

The receptor was derived from a woman in her thirties with Graves disease. The V call is TRBV19, the J call TRBJ1-4, with unresolved D. This sample comprised peripheral blood mononuclear cells (PBMCs), obtained at new diagnosis, from a patient treated with antithyroid drugs. CDR3 nucleotides: TGTGCCAGTAGCTCTTACTCAGCCGGAGGTGAAAAACTGTTTTTT. Translation gives CASSSYSAGGEKLFF.